The 23 T cell receptor beta chains below come from one sample, sequenced in a study of T-cell reconstitution after alpha-beta-depleted transplantation in children. For TCRbeta, the library was prepared with unique molecular identifiers. Each CDR3 protein is one row after TCRdb ran MiXCR on the PCR reads. In the table there are hundreds of thousands of distinct CDR3 sequences, 9.9% of which are singletons. The starting material was PBMCs from the stem cell graft donor, obtained from the stem cell graft. Receptors originate from a human donor who donated a stem cell graft to a child with SCID.

This clonotype was recorded many times. CDR3 loop: CSVEPTGEGDTQYF. The CDR3, as DNA: TGCAGCGTTGAACCGACAGGGGAAGGCGATACGCAGTATTTT. V gene TRBV29-1 combines with J gene TRBJ2-3, with 8 bases identical to TRBD1. The germline V gene has CDR1 SQVTM and CDR2 ANQGSEA. Trimming at V came to 2 bases and at J to 6 bases, leaving 7 bases not matched to a gene. This CDR3 has 14 residues.

This clonotype showed up just a few times. The V call is TRBV7-9, the J call TRBJ2-3; TRBD2 might be the D (6 bases). Germline loops: CDR1 SEHNR, CDR2 FQNEAQ (reference sequence). Trimming pared 4 bases from V and 6 bases from J, leaving 23 bases between. CDR3 size: 17 residues. The CDR3 reads CASSSPLVAAVTDTQYF. DNA of the CDR3: TGTGCCAGCAGCTCTCCGCTGGTAGCGGCTGTCACGGATACGCAGTATTTT. Full variable domain (outside the CDR3, taken from reference TRBV7-9 and TRBJ2-3): DTGVSQNPRHKITKRGQNVTFRCDPISEHNRLYWYRQTLGQGPEFLTYFQNEAQLEKSRLLSDRFSAERPKGSFSTLEIQRTEQGDSAMYLCASSSPLVAAVTDTQYFGPGTRLTVL.

The chain uses TRBV20-1 and TRBJ1-4; D is uncertain. The CDR3 runs to 14 residues. The V gene's germline CDR1 is DFQATT and CDR2 SNEGSKA (reference sequence). The V and J ends lost 3 bases and 0 bases respectively, with 8 bases between them. The CDR3 region has the DNA TGCAGTGCTAGGTCGGATACAACTAATGAAAAACTGTTTTTT. Its translation: CSARSDTTNEKLFF.

This clonotype has just one count. V is TRBV9 and J is TRBJ2-5, with a weak D call TRBD2 (5 bases). CDR1 and CDR2 (germline): SGDLS, YYNGEE. V gave up 1 base and J gave up 2 bases, with 12 bases separating them. This CDR3 has 15 residues. This CDR3 reads CASSVMSGQQETQYF. CDR3 bases: TGTGCCAGCAGCGTAATGAGCGGTCAACAAGAGACCCAGTACTTC.

Only a few counts were recorded for this clonotype. The chain recombines TRBV6-5 with TRBJ2-3; possible D gene TRBD2, 5 bases. V dropped 1 base and J dropped 2 bases, with 7 bases sitting between them. Germline assignment: CDR1 MNHEY and CDR2 SVGAGI. The length of the CDR3 is 14 residues. The DNA for the CDR3 is TGTGCCAGCAGTTACTACGGGGTCACAGATACGCAGTATTTT. Amino acids: CASSYYGVTDTQYF.

Ten or more counts support this clonotype. The chain couples TRBV12-3 or TRBV12-4 to TRBJ2-7, with a possible D match to TRBD2 (5 bases). CDR3 length: 11 residues. The germline V and J ends were trimmed by 6 bases and 6 bases, with 9 bases remaining between them. The DNA of the CDR3 is TGTGCCAGCAGCCTAGCTATCGAGCAGTACTTC. Residues: CASSLAIEQYF.

Only a few counts were recorded for this clonotype. The J gene is TRBJ2-4, the V gene TRBV19; D is uncertain. Trimming removed 1 base at V and 0 bases at J, with 4 bases between. The germline V gene has CDR1 LNHDA and CDR2 SQIVND (reference sequence). The CDR3 sequence is 14 residues long. In nucleotides, the CDR3 is TGTGCCAGTAGTATAGGACTAGCCAAAAACATTCAGTACTTC. Protein product: CASSIGLAKNIQYF.

J is TRBJ2-5 and V is TRBV14, with D unresolved. The ends were cut back, 1 base at V and 1 base at J, with 13 bases in the middle. Germline V gives CDR1 SGHDN, CDR2 FVKESK. The CDR3 has 16 amino acids. The CDR3 nucleotides read TGTGCCAGCAGCCAAGCTGTAGGTAGACTCCAAGAGACCCAGTACTTC. Translation gives CASSQAVGRLQETQYF. Drawing the rest from reference TRBV14 and TRBJ2-5, the complete variable domain is EAGVTQFPSHSVIEKGQTVTLRCDPISGHDNLYWYRRVMGKEIKFLLHFVKESKQDESGMPNNRFLAERTGGTYSTLKVQPAELEDSGVYFCASSQAVGRLQETQYFGPGTRLLVL.

This clonotype was counted between two and nine times. The J gene is TRBJ2-1, the V gene TRBV7-2, with D perhaps matching TRBD1 (6 bases). The CDR3 sequence is 15 residues long. Germline assignment: CDR1 SGHTA and CDR2 FQGNSA. Trimming pared 5 bases from V and 5 bases from J, leaving 16 bases between. CDR3 sequence (DNA): TGTGCCAGCAGCCAGACAGGAGCCCCTCACAATGAGCAGTTCTTC. Protein: CASSQTGAPHNEQFF. Supplemented by reference TRBV7-2 and TRBJ2-1, the full variable domain reads GAGVSQSPSNKVTEKGKDVELRCDPISGHTALYWYRQSLGQGLEFLIYFQGNSAPDKSGLPSDRFSAERTGGSVSTLTIQRTQQEDSAVYLCASSQTGAPHNEQFFGPGTRLTVL.

Note on this clonotype: A read error may produce the germline difference seen at one junction end. The rearrangement uses TRBV12-3 or TRBV12-4 and TRBJ2-1, with D perhaps TRBD2 (6 bases). The CDR3 sequence is 18 residues long. CDR3 residues: CACSFPSGVAPSYNEQFF. The CDR3 region has the DNA TGTGCCTGCAGTTTCCCATCGGGGGTAGCACCTTCCTACAATGAGCAGTTCTTC.

The rearrangement joins TRBV18 to TRBJ2-7; no definite D call. The CDR3 has 15 residues. The V end was cut by 0 bases, the J end by 0 bases, with 9 bases between. CDR1 is KGHSH and CDR2 is LQKENI in the germline V gene. CDR3 DNA sequence: TGTGCCAGCTCACCACCGGGCAGGTCCTCCTACGAGCAGTACTTC. This codes for CASSPPGRSSYEQYF.

Worth noting for this clonotype: This may be a read error, as it is one base from a much larger clone. The V and J genes are TRBV6-1 and TRBJ2-7; TRBD2 might be the D (7 bases). CDR1 is MNHNS and CDR2 is SASEGT in the germline V gene. V shed 8 bases and J shed 2 bases, with 16 bases lying between them. This CDR3 is 14 amino acids long. The CDR3 coding sequence is TGTGCCAGCGAGCGGGACATGGTAACCTACGAGCAGTACTTC. Amino acid sequence: CASERDMVTYEQYF.

This clonotype has only a few counts. The chain links TRBV2 to TRBJ2-1; the D gene could be TRBD1 or TRBD2 (5 bases each). The V gene's germline CDR1 is SNHLY and CDR2 FYNNEI. The ends were cut back, 3 bases at V and 2 bases at J, with 8 bases in the middle. This CDR3 has 14 residues. The CDR3 loop is CASSDRETYNEQFF. The CDR3 DNA reads as TGTGCCAGCAGTGACAGGGAGACCTACAATGAGCAGTTCTTC.

This clonotype was picked up many times. This rearrangement joins TRBV21-1 to TRBJ2-1. TRBV21-1 is annotated as a pseudogene. The CDR3 is made up of 13 amino acids. The CDR3 is CASSKESYNEQFF. CDR3 sequence (DNA): TGTGCCAGCAGCAAAGAAAGCTACAATGAGCAGTTCTTC.

This clonotype has more than one count but fewer than ten. This chain joins TRBV4-1 and TRBJ1-5; the D gene is possibly TRBD1 (6 bases). The V gene's germline CDR1 is MGHRA and CDR2 YSYEKL. Trimming stripped 5 bases from V and 3 bases from J, with 14 bases between. This CDR3 spans 15 amino acids. CDR3 DNA sequence: TGCGCCAGCAGCTGGGGAAGGGACAACAATCAGCCCCAGCATTTT. This encodes CASSWGRDNNQPQHF.

V gene TRBV29-1 combines with J gene TRBJ1-2; TRBD1 matches 7 bases. The CDR3 consists of 13 residues. V shed 3 bases and J 3 bases; nucleotides not matched to a gene: 4. Germline V gene lookup returns CDR1 SQVTM and CDR2 ANQGSEA. The CDR3 here is CSVDNRGDYGYTF. The CDR3, as DNA: TGCAGCGTTGATAACAGGGGAGACTATGGCTACACCTTC.

Regarding this clonotype: The junction differs from germline at one of its ends, possibly a read error. The CDR3 DNA is TGCAGTGCTAGAGACACGGGGGCTAGCGGACAACCCAGCTCCTTCAATGAGCAGTTCTTC. Protein sequence: CSARDTGASGQPSSFNEQFF. The rearrangement links TRBV20-1 to TRBJ2-1; possibly TRBD2 for D (7 bases). Germline V gene sequence: CDR1 DFQATT, CDR2 SNEGSKA (reference sequence). The CDR3 runs to 20 residues.

The chain uses TRBV15 and TRBJ2-2; D might be TRBD2 (6 bases). There are 14 residues in the CDR3. Trimming cost V 5 bases and J 3 bases, with 10 bases left between them. CDR1 and CDR2 from the germline V gene are LNHNV and YYDKDF (reference sequence). CDR3 residues: CATSRGDYTGELFF. CDR3 DNA sequence: TGTGCCACCAGCCGCGGGGACTACACCGGGGAGCTGTTTTTT.

The chain links TRBV5-1 to TRBJ2-7; tentatively, D is TRBD1 (6 bases). CDR3 length: 15 residues. Trimming stripped 4 bases from V and 0 bases from J, with 14 bases between. CDR1 SGHRS and CDR2 YFSETQ come from the germline V gene. CDR3 nucleotide sequence: TGCGCCAGCAGCAGGACAGTGGGCTCCTCCTACGAGCAGTACTTC. Translating gives CASSRTVGSSYEQYF.

This chain connects TRBV18 to TRBJ2-5; D ambiguous. V lost 3 bases and J 5 bases, leaving 10 bases between the germline ends. In germline, CDR1 is KGHSH, CDR2 LQKENI. The CDR3 totals 13 residues. CDR3 loop: CASSPAVVETQYF. The CDR3 DNA follows: TGTGCCAGCTCACCGGCGGTTGTCGAGACCCAGTACTTC.

This chain links TRBV3-1 with TRBJ2-7; D is unclear. Deletions cut 0 bases from V and 2 bases from J, with 11 bases between. The CDR3 runs to 15 residues. Germline V CDR1 and CDR2: LGHDT, YNNKEL (reference sequence). CDR3 coding DNA: TGTGCCAGCAGCCAAGAAACGGGCGATACCTACGAGCAGTACTTC. Protein: CASSQETGDTYEQYF.

This clonotype turned up a few times. The rearrangement joins TRBV29-1 to TRBJ2-3, with D perhaps TRBD1 (5 bases). V was pared by 3 bases and J by 4 bases, with 11 bases between. The CDR3 runs 13 residues. CDR1 SQVTM and CDR2 ANQGSEA come from the germline V gene. The CDR3: CSVDRVEADTQYF. The CDR3 coding sequence is TGCAGCGTTGACAGGGTTGAGGCAGATACGCAGTATTTT.

The V gene is TRBV7-6, the J gene TRBJ2-3, with 13 bases identical to TRBD2. Germline values: CDR1 SGHVS, CDR2 FNYEAQ. The trim removed 5 bases at V and 6 bases at J, leaving 11 bases unmatched. CDR3 length equals 17 residues. CDR3 loop: CASSITTSGGPGDTQYF. CDR3 nucleotides: TGTGCCAGCAGCATAACGACTAGCGGGGGGCCCGGGGATACGCAGTATTTT.